This T cell receptor beta chain came from a study of blood T cell repertoires in COVID-19 (dated by TCRdb to 2020 to 2021). At the level of the whole study: Samples from collaborators originated in the United States, Italy and Spain and spanned both the acute and convalescent phases of COVID-19. The prospective study material was composed of cDNA or gDNA derived from T cells, B-cell-depleted T cells, or PBMCs. The dataset comprised deeply sampled blood TCRbeta repertoires from subjects exposed to, actively infected with, or recovered from COVID-19. The repertoires were released in a freely available public database intended as a resource for research on the immune response to SARS-CoV-2. Samples came from the ongoing ImmuneRACE study (first 160 participants) plus 1,254 subjects from 6 global collaborators. The sample metadata nearly always contained a de-identified subject ID, COVID-19 status, age in years and sex. Where available, HLA class I and class II types were taken from metadata supplied by the sample provider and were not determined by assay-based typing. The paper's findings and limits, for the study overall: How much clinical and demographic metadata was included differed by source and by participant, and the metadata was provided uncurated.

The collaborating institutions used their own protocols to collect whole blood in K2EDTA tubes. For TCRbeta analysis, collaborators shipped samples as frozen whole blood, isolated PBMCs, or DNA extracted from either of those sample types. TCRbeta CDR3 regions were amplified from genomic DNA by means of the immunoSEQ Assay, a bias-controlled multiplex PCR. The original methods were these. Within the assay, amplification of reference gene primers was used to estimate how many nucleated cells each sample contained. Sequence reads were collapsed and filtered to measure the absolute abundance of every unique TCRbeta CDR3 rearrangement. Productive Simpson clonality was computed per sample as the square root of Simpson's diversity index over productive rearrangements. The clones in this table, taken by TCRdb from immuneACCESS, are in-frame only. Not every clone is retained; where verified, under half of the shortfall comes from an unresolved V gene, and the cause of the rest is unknown. That table is the source of V, J and clone size, and D and trimming were worked out from the DNA. This sample gives fewer than 70,000 clones in total; more than 75% of them show up just once. Clones ranked in the top ten supply 6.5% to 10% of the sample.

The germline V gene provides CDR1 SGDLS and CDR2 YYNGEE. Spanning cysteine to phenylalanine, the CDR3 consists of 15 amino acids. Only CDR3 DNA remains: 45 bases, in frame from the first base. V and J lose 3 bases and 4 bases, and a span of 15 bases separates them. In regard to this clone: The target of this receptor is not known. The input lacks base qualities; no much larger clone sits a single base away.

This TCR came from a man over 45 with active COVID-19. The material sequenced was peripheral blood. The V gene is TRBV9 and the J gene is TRBJ2-3; tentative D gene TRBD1, with 5 bases matching. CDR3 protein: CASSATGRAADTQYF. The nucleotide sequence is TGTGCCAGCAGCGCTACGGGCAGGGCGGCAGATACGCAGTATTTT.